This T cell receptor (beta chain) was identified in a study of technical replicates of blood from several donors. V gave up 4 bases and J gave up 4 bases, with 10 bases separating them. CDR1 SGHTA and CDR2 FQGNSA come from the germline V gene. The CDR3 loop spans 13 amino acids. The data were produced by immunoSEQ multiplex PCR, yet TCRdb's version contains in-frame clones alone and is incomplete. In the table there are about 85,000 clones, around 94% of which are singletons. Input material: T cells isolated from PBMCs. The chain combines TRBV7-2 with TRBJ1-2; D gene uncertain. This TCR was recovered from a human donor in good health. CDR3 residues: CASSSQTGYGYTF. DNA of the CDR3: TGTGCCAGCAGCTCGCAGACTGGCTATGGCTACACCTTC. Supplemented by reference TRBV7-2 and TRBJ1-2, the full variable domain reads GAGVSQSPSNKVTEKGKDVELRCDPISGHTALYWYRQSLGQGLEFLIYFQGNSAPDKSGLPSDRFSAERTGGSVSTLTIQRTQQEDSAVYLCASSSQTGYGYTFGSGTRLTVV.